Included here is one T cell receptor (beta chain) sequence, with context. This record comes from a study of shared clonotypes between healthy human individuals. Profiling relied on immunoSEQ multiplex PCR, and the TCRdb table lists in-frame clones only, not all of them. The sample yields roughly 2.5 million clones, around nine tenths seen once. The ends lost 3 bases at V and 9 bases at J; junction bases unmatched: 9. CDR3 length equals 17 residues. CDR1 and CDR2 (germline): LNHNV, YYDKDF (reference sequence). The sample consisted of naive CD4+ T cells sorted from blood. Subset here: CD45RA+ positively selected. This sequence joins TRBV15 and TRBJ2-3; 16 nucleotides agree with TRBD2. The TCR comes from a man aged 18 to 29 in good health. The CDR3 nucleotides read TGTGCCACCAGCAGCGCCGGGACTAGCGGGAGGGTACGAACGCAGTATTTT. This translates into CATSSAGTSGRVRTQYF.